This TCR beta chain was obtained from a study of blood T cells in healthy people across ages. Germline assignment: CDR1 SNHLY and CDR2 FYNNEI. Trimming removed 2 bases at V and 0 bases at J, with 11 bases between. The CDR3 has 16 residues. For the second PCR, which ran for about 7 to 11 cycles, a sample-barcoded 5' primer and a J-beta primer mix were used. Tagging of each cDNA molecule was performed by a template-switch adaptor with 12 random nucleotides. TCRdb reprocessed the 5' RACE reads with MiXCR, giving one entry per CDR3 protein. The sample carries 550,000 to 700,000 distinct CDR3 sequences, 25% to 30% recorded once. Overall study findings and caveats: The long-lived group displayed more naive CD4+ cells, plus higher diversity, than the aged donors did.

To note about this clonotype: Its specificity is not known.

The V call is TRBV2, the J call TRBJ1-5; D call uncertain. The sequenced sample was blood. This clonotype originated in a woman between 65 and 79 years old in good health. The CDR3 nucleotides read TGTGCCAGCAGTGAACATGGATTTGATAGCAATCAGCCCCAGCATTTT. This gives the protein CASSEHGFDSNQPQHF.